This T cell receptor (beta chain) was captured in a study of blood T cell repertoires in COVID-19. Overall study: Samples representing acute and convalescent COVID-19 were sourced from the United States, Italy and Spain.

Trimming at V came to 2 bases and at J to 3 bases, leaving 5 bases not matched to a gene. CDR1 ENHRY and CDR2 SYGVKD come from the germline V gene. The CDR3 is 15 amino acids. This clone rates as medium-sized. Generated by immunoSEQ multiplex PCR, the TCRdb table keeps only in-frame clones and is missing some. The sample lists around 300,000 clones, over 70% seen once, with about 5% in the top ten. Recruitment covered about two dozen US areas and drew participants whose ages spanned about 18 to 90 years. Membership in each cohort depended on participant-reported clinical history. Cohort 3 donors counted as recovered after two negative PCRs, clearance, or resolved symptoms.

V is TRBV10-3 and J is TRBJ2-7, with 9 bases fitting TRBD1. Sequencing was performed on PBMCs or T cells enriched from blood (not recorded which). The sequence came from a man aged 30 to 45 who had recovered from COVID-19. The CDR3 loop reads CAISEVGTGIYEQYF. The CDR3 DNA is TGTGCCATCAGTGAGGTTGGGACAGGGATCTACGAGCAGTACTTC.